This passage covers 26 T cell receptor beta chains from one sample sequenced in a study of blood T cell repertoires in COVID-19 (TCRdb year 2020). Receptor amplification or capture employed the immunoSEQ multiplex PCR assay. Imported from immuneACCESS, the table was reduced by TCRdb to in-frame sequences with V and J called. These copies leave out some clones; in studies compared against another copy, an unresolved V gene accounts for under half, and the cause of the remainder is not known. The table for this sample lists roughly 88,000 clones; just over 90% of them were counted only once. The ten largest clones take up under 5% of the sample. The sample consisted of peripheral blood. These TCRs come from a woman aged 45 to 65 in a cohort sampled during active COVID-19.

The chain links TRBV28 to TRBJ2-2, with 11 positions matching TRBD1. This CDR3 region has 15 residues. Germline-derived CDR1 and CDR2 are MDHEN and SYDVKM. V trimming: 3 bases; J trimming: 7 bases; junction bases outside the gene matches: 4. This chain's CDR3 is CASSFGQGAVGELFF. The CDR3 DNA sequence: TGTGCCAGCAGTTTCGGACAGGGGGCTGTCGGGGAGCTGTTTTTT.

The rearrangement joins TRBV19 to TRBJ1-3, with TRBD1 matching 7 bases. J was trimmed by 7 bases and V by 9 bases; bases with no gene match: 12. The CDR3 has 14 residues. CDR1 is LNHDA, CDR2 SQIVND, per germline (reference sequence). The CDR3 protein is CASTSAQGRNTIYF. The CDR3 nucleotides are TGTGCCAGCACCAGTGCACAGGGGAGGAACACCATATATTTT.

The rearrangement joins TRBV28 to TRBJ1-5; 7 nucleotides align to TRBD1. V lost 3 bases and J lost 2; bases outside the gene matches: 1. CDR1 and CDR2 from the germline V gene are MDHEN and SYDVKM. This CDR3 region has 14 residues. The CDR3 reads CASSLGTGNQPQHF. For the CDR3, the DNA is TGTGCCAGCAGTTTGGGGACAGGCAATCAGCCCCAGCATTTT.

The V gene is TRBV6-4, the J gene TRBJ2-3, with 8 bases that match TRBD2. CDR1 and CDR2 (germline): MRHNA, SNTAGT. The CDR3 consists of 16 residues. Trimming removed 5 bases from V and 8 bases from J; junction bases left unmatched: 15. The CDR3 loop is CASSSEPGLGLGTQYF. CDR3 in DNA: TGTGCCAGCAGTTCGGAGCCGGGACTAGGTTTAGGTACGCAGTATTTT.

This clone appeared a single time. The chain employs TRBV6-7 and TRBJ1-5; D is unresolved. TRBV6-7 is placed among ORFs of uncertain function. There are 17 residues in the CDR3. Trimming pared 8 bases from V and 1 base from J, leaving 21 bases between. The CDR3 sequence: CASLSRDMSGSNQPQHF. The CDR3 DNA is TGTGCCAGCTTAAGCCGGGATATGAGTGGGAGCAATCAGCCCCAGCATTTT.

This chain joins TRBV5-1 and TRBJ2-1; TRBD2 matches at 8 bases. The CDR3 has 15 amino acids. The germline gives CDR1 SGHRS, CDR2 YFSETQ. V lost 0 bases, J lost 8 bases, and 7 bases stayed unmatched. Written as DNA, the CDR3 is TGCGCCAGCAGCTTGGTGGAGGCGGGGGGCTATGAGCAGTTCTTC. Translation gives CASSLVEAGGYEQFF. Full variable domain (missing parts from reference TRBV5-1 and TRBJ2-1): KAGVTQTPRYLIKTRGQQVTLSCSPISGHRSVSWYQQTPGQGLQFLFEYFSETQRNKGNFPGRFSGRQFSNSRSEMNVSTLELGDSALYLCASSLVEAGGYEQFFGPGTRLTVL.

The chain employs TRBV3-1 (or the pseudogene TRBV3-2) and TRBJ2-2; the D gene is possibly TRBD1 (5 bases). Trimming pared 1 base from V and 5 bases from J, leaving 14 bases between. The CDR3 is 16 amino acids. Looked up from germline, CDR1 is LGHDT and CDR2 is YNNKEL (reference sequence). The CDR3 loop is CASSQGAGMGTGELFF. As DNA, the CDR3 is TGTGCCAGCAGCCAAGGGGCAGGGATGGGGACCGGGGAGCTGTTTTTT.

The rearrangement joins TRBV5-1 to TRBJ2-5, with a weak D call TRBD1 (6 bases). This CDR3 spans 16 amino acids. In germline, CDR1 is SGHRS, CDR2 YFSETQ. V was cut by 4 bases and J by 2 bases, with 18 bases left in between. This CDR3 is CASSGPGALGQETQYF. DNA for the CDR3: TGCGCCAGCAGCGGCCCAGGGGCCCTAGGGCAAGAGACCCAGTACTTC.

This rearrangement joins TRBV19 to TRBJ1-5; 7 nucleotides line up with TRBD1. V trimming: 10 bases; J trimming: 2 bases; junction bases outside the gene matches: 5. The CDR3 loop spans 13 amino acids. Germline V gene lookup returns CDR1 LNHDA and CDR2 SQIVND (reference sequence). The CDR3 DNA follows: TGTGCCACCGCAGGGGGAGGCAATCAGCCCCAGCATTTT. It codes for CATAGGGNQPQHF.

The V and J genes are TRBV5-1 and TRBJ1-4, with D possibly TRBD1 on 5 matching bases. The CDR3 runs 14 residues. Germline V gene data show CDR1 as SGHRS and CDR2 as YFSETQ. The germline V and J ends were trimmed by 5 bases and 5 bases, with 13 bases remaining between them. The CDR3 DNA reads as TGCGCCAGCAGAGTTCAGGGAGGAAATGAAAAACTGTTTTTT. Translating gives CASRVQGGNEKLFF. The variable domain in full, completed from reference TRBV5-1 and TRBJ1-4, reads KAGVTQTPRYLIKTRGQQVTLSCSPISGHRSVSWYQQTPGQGLQFLFEYFSETQRNKGNFPGRFSGRQFSNSRSEMNVSTLELGDSALYLCASRVQGGNEKLFFGSGTQLSVL.

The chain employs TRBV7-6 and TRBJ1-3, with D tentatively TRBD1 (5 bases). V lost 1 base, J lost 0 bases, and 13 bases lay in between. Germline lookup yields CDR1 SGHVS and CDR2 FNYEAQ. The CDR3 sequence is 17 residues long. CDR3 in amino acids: CASSLEGRTPSGNTIYF. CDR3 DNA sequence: TGTGCCAGCAGCTTAGAGGGGCGTACCCCCTCTGGAAACACCATATATTTT.

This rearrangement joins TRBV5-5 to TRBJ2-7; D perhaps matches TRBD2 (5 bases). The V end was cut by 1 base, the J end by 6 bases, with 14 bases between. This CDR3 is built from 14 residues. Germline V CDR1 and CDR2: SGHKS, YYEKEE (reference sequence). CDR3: CASSLSLLGSEQYF. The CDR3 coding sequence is TGTGCCAGCAGCTTGAGTCTTTTGGGGAGCGAGCAGTACTTC.

The CDR3 protein is CASRMGQGYNEQFF. CDR3 DNA: TGTGCCAGCAGGATGGGACAGGGGTACAATGAGCAGTTCTTC. The chain carries TRBV6-5 and TRBJ2-1, with TRBD1 matching over 10 bases. Trimming took 6 bases from V and 4 from J; bases not matched to a gene: 3. Looked up from germline, CDR1 is MNHEY and CDR2 is SVGAGI. This CDR3 has 14 residues.

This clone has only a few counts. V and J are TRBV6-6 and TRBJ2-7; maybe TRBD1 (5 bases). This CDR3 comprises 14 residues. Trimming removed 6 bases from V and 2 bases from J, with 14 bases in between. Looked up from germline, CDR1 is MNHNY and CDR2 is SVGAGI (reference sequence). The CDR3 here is CASSNRQRPYEQYF. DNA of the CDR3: TGTGCCAGCAGCAACAGACAGAGACCCTACGAGCAGTACTTC.

CDR3: CASSPRGTAGAWNEQFF. As DNA, the CDR3 is TGTGCCAGCAGCCCGAGGGGGACAGCGGGAGCCTGGAATGAGCAGTTCTTC. The J gene is TRBJ2-1, the V gene TRBV5-5; TRBD2 might be the D (8 bases). Trimming left V 4 bases short and J 7 bases short, with 24 bases between. This CDR3 is 17 amino acids long. The germline gives CDR1 SGHKS, CDR2 YYEKEE (reference sequence).

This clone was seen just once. CDR3 residues: CASTRQGLSNTEAFF. In nucleotides, the CDR3 is TGTGCCAGCACCCGACAGGGGCTATCGAACACTGAAGCTTTCTTT. The J gene is TRBJ1-1, the V gene TRBV7-9, with 8 nucleotides matching TRBD1. CDR3 length equals 15 residues. V gave up 7 bases and J gave up 1 base; unmatched junction bases: 8. From germline, CDR1 is SEHNR and CDR2 FQNEAQ (reference sequence).

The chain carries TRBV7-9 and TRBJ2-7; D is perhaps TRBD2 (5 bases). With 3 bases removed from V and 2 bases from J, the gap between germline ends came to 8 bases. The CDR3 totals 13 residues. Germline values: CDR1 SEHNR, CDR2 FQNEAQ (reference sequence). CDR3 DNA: TGTGCCAGCAGCTTGAGCGGTGCCTACGAGCAGTACTTC. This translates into CASSLSGAYEQYF.

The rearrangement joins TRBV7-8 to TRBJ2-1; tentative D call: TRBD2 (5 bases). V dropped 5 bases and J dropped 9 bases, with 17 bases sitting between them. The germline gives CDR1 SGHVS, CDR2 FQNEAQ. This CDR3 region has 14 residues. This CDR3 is CASSRRQRAGEQFF. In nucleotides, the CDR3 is TGTGCCAGCAGCCGTCGTCAGCGCGCGGGTGAGCAGTTCTTC.

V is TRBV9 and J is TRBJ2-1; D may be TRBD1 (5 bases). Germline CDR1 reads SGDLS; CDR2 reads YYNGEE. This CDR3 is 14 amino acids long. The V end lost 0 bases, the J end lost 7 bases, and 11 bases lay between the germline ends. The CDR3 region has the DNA TGTGCCAGCAGCGTAGCCCAGACAGTAAATGAGCAGTTCTTC. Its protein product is CASSVAQTVNEQFF.

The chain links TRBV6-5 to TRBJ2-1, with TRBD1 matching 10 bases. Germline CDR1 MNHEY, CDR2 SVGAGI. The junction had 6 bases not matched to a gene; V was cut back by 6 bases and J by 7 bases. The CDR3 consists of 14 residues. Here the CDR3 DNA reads TGTGCCAGCAGCCCGGGACAGGGGATTAATGAGCAGTTCTTC. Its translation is CASSPGQGINEQFF.

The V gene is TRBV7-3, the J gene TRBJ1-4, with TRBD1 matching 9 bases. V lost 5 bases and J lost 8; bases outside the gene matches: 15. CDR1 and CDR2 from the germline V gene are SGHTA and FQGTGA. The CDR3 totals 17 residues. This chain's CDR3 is CASSGRDRALALEKLFF. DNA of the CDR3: TGTGCCAGCAGCGGGAGGGACAGGGCCCTCGCCCTCGAAAAACTGTTTTTT.

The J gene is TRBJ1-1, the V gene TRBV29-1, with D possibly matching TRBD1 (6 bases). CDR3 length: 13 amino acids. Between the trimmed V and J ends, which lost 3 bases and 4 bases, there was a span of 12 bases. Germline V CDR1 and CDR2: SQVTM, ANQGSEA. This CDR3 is CSVEGGGSTEAFF. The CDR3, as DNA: TGCAGCGTTGAGGGAGGGGGTAGCACTGAAGCTTTCTTT. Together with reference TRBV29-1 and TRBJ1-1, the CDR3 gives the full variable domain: SAVISQKPSRDICQRGTSLTIQCQVDSQVTMMFWYRQQPGQSLTLIATANQGSEATYESGFVIDKFPISRPNLTFSTLTVSNMSPEDSSIYLCSVEGGGSTEAFFGQGTRLTVV.

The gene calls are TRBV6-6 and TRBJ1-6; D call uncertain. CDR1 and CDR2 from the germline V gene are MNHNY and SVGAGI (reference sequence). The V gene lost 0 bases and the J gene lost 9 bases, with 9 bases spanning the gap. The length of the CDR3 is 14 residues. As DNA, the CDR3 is TGTGCCAGCAGTTACTCTACAGAGGGTTCACCCCTCCACTTT. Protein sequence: CASSYSTEGSPLHF.

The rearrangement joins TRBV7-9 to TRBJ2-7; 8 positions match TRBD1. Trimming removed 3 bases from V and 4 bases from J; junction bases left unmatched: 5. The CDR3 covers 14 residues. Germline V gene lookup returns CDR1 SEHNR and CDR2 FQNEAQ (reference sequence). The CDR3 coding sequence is TGTGCCAGCAGCTTCCGACAGGGGTTTTACGAGCAGTACTTC. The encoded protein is CASSFRQGFYEQYF.

CDR3 in amino acids: CASSVGLAKTTDTQYF. The CDR3 DNA is TGTGCCAGCAGCGTTGGACTAGCGAAAACCACAGATACGCAGTATTTT. V is TRBV9 and J is TRBJ2-3, with 9 bases aligning to TRBD2. Germline CDR1 and CDR2: SGDLS and YYNGEE. The CDR3 spans 16 residues. With 2 bases clipped from V and 2 bases from J, the junction kept 6 bases outside the gene matches.

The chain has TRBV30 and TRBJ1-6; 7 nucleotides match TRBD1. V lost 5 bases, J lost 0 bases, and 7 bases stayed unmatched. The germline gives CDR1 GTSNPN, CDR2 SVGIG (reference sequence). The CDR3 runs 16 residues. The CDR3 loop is CAWHYRGYSYNSPLHF. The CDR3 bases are TGTGCCTGGCACTACAGGGGCTACTCCTATAATTCACCCCTCCACTTT.